A selection of T cell receptor beta chains follows, all from one sample in a study of post-analysis software for immune sequencing data. TCRdb fed the PCR reads into MiXCR, producing one record per CDR3 protein. This table has 160,000 or so distinct CDR3 sequences, under 40% appearing once. The sequencing used blood, collected after autologous hematopoietic stem cell transplantation. These receptors were collected from a girl aged 10-17 years with multiple sclerosis. CDR3s include the opening cysteine and the closing phenylalanine or tryptophan. Each record gives: J gene, clone size, V gene, D gene, CDR3 DNA, CDR3 protein. The D gene is left open where the match is weak. Rows give clone size only sometimes, using once, few, many, or a class for an expanded clone.

J: TRBJ2-7; size: -; V: TRBV19; D: TRBD1; DNA: TGTGCCAGTAGTATGGGACAGTTCTCCTACGAGCAGTACTTC; CDR3: CASSMGQFSYEQYF
J: TRBJ2-7; size: -; V: TRBV13; D: TRBD1; DNA: TGTGCCAGCAGCTACCGGGACAGGGGATCCCTCGAGCAGTACTTC; CDR3: CASSYRDRGSLEQYF
J: TRBJ1-5; size: many; V: TRBV4-1; D: -; DNA: TGCGCCAGCAGCCAGGGGGTAGGGGACAATCAGCCCCAGCATTTT; CDR3: CASSQGVGDNQPQHF
J: TRBJ2-1; size: few; V: TRBV20-1; D: -; DNA: TGCAGTGCTAGAGGATCGGGCCACAATGAGCAGTTCTTC; CDR3: CSARGSGHNEQFF
J: TRBJ2-7; size: -; V: TRBV28; D: TRBD2; DNA: TGTGCCAGCAGTGGGGGGACTAGCTTCGCCTACGAGCAGTACTTC; CDR3: CASSGGTSFAYEQYF
J: TRBJ2-6; size: -; V: TRBV6-1; D: -; DNA: TGTGCCAGCAGTGGGCTGACTGGGGCCAACGTCCGGACTTTC; CDR3: CASSGLTGANVRTF
J: TRBJ2-1; size: few; V: TRBV6-2/TRBV6-3; D: TRBD2; DNA: TGTGCCAGCAGAGAACTAGCGGGACCCCTTGAGCAGTTCTTC; CDR3: CASRELAGPLEQFF
J: TRBJ2-1; size: few; V: TRBV6-2/TRBV6-3; D: TRBD2; DNA: TGTGCCAGCAGCCTAGGACTAGCGGGGCAAGGGGAGCAGTTCTTC; CDR3: CASSLGLAGQGEQFF
J: TRBJ2-1; size: once; V: TRBV10-3; D: -; DNA: TGTGCTATCAGCCGGGACATACACAATGGGCAGTTCTTC; CDR3: CAISRDIHNGQFF
J: TRBJ2-5; size: -; V: TRBV28; D: TRBD2; DNA: TGTGCCAGCACCCCGGACACAGCGGGGAGGGAGACCCAGTACTTC; CDR3: CASTPDTAGRETQYF
J: TRBJ1-2; size: -; V: TRBV7-9; D: -; DNA: TGTGCCAGCAGCTCAACATCGGGGTATGGCCACACCTTC; CDR3: CASSSTSGYGHTF
J: TRBJ1-6; size: many; V: TRBV7-9; D: -; DNA: TGTGCCAGCAGCTTAGTGGGCTCGGGTTCACCCCTCCACTTT; CDR3: CASSLVGSGSPLHF
J: TRBJ2-3; size: few; V: TRBV28; D: -; DNA: TGTGCCAGCAGTTTGGTCCGGTTTGACAGGTTCCATACAGATACGCAGTATTTT; CDR3: CASSLVRFDRFHTDTQYF
J: TRBJ2-5; size: -; V: TRBV3-1; D: -; DNA: TGTGCCAGCAGCCAAGTCCGTGGGTGGGAGGAGACCCAGTACTTC; CDR3: CASSQVRGWEETQYF
J: TRBJ2-7; size: -; V: TRBV19; D: -; DNA: TGTGCCAGTAGGGCTCAGGGCGACCACAATGAGCAGTACTTC; CDR3: CASRAQGDHNEQYF
J: TRBJ2-2; size: many; V: TRBV4-3; D: TRBD1; DNA: TGCGCCAGCAGCCAAGAAATAGGGACAGGGCTAACCGGGGAGCTGTTTTTT; CDR3: CASSQEIGTGLTGELFF
J: TRBJ2-4; size: -; V: TRBV2; D: TRBD1; DNA: TGTGCCAGCAGTCGGTCCGTTAGGGACAGGGTACAAAACATTCAGTACTTC; CDR3: CASSRSVRDRVQNIQYF
J: TRBJ2-1; size: -; V: TRBV18; D: -; DNA: TGTGCCAGCTCACCGAGTAAGGGTCGGATTTTTAGCTCCTACAATGAGCAGTTCTTC; CDR3: CASSPSKGRIFSSYNEQFF
J: TRBJ2-2; size: -; V: TRBV7-9; D: -; DNA: TGTGCCAGCAGCCCCGACAGGAGGGAGCTGTTTTTT; CDR3: CASSPDRRELFF
J: TRBJ2-1; size: few; V: TRBV18; D: TRBD2; DNA: TGTGCCAGCTCACCCGTGAACGGGAGGTTGTACAATGAGCAGTTCTTC; CDR3: CASSPVNGRLYNEQFF
J: TRBJ2-5; size: -; V: TRBV7-2; D: -; DNA: TGTGCCAGCAGCCTGGGCCCTCTTGGGGTTAAAGAGACCCAGTACTTC; CDR3: CASSLGPLGVKETQYF
J: TRBJ1-1; size: -; V: TRBV28; D: -; DNA: TGTGCCAGCAGTCCTCCAGTTATGTGGGGCACTGAAGCTTTCTTT; CDR3: CASSPPVMWGTEAFF
J: TRBJ1-2; size: -; V: TRBV2; D: TRBD1; DNA: TGTGCCAGCCGCCCTAGGACAGGGGACGCCTATGGCTACACCTTC; CDR3: CASRPRTGDAYGYTF
J: TRBJ2-6; size: -; V: TRBV29-1; D: -; DNA: TGCAGCGTTACTCAGGGCATCAACGTCCCGACTTTC; CDR3: CSVTQGINVPTF